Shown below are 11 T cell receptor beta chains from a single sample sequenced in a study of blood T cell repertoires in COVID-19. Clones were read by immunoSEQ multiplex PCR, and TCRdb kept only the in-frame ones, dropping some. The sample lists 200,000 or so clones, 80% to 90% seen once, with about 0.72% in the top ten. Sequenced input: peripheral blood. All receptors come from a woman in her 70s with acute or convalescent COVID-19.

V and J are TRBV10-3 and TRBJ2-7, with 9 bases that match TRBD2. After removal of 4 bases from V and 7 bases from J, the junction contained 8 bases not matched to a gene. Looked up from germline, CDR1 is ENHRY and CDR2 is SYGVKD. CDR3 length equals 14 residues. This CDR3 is CAISGVAGVGEQYF. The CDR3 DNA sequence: TGTGCCATCAGTGGGGTAGCGGGAGTTGGTGAGCAGTACTTC.

The CDR3 sequence is CASSFGQVGGEAFF. DNA for the CDR3: TGCGCCAGCAGTTTCGGACAGGTAGGCGGTGAAGCTTTCTTT. The chain carries TRBV5-1 and TRBJ1-1; 7 positions match TRBD1. Trimming cost V 5 bases and J 7 bases; bases outside gene matches: 11. This CDR3 has 14 amino acids. In germline, CDR1 is SGHRS, CDR2 YFSETQ. Full variable domain (outside the CDR3, taken from reference TRBV5-1 and TRBJ1-1): KAGVTQTPRYLIKTRGQQVTLSCSPISGHRSVSWYQQTPGQGLQFLFEYFSETQRNKGNFPGRFSGRQFSNSRSEMNVSTLELGDSALYLCASSFGQVGGEAFFGQGTRLTVV.

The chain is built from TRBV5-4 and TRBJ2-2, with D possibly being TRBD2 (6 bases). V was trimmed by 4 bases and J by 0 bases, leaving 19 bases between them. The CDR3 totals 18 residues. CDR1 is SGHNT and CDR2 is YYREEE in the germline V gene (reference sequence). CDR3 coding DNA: TGTGCCAGCAGCCCGTTCGGGAGAGGCAGCACGAACACCGGGGAGCTGTTTTTT. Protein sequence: CASSPFGRGSTNTGELFF.

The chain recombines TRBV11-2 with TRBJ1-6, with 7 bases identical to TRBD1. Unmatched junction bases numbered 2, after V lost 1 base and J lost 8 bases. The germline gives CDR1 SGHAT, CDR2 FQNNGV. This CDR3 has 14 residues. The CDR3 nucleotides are TGTGCCAGCAGCTTAGGACAGGGTTATTCACCCCTCCACTTT. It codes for CASSLGQGYSPLHF.

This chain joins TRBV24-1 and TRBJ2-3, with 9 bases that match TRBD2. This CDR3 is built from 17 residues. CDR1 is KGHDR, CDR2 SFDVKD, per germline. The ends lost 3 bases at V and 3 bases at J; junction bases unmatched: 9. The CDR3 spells CATSDRGGAAKTDTQYF. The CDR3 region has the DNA TGTGCCACCAGTGATCGCGGGGGGGCGGCCAAGACAGATACGCAGTATTTT.

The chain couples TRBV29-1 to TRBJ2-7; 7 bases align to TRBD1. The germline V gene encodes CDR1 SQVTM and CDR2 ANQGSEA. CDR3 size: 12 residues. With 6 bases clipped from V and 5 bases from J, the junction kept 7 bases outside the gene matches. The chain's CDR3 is CSVIQGIDEQYF. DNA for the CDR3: TGCAGCGTCATACAGGGGATCGACGAGCAGTACTTC.

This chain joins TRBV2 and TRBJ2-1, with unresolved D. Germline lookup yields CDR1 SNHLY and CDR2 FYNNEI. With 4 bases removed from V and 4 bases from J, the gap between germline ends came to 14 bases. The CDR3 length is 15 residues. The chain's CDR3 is CASSVSLPTYNEQFF. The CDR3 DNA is TGTGCCAGCAGTGTATCACTGCCGACTTACAATGAGCAGTTCTTC.

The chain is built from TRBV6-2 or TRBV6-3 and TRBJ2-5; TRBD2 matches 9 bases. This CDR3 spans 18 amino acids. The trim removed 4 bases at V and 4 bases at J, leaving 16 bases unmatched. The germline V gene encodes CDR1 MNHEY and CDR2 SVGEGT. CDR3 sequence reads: CASSSPGLIAGVGETQYF. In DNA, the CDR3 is TGTGCCAGCAGTTCCCCCGGGTTGATAGCGGGAGTAGGAGAGACCCAGTACTTC.

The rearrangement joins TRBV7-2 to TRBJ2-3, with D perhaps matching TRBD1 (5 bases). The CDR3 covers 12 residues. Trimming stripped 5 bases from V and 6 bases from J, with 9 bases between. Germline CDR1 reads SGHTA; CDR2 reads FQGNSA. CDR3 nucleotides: TGTGCCAGCAGCGAATACAGGGATACGCAGTATTTT. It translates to CASSEYRDTQYF.

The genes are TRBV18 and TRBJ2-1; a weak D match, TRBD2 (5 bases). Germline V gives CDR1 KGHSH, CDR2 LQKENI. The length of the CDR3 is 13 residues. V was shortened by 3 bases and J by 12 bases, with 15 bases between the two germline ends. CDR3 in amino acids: CASSPLEDEGQFF. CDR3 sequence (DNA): TGTGCCAGCTCACCCTTGGAGGATGAAGGGCAGTTCTTC. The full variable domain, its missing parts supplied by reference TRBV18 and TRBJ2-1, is NAGVMQNPRHLVRRRGQEARLRCSPMKGHSHVYWYRQLPEEGLKFMVYLQKENIIDESGMPKERFSAEFPKEGPSILRIQQVVRGDSAAYFCASSPLEDEGQFFGPGTRLTVL.

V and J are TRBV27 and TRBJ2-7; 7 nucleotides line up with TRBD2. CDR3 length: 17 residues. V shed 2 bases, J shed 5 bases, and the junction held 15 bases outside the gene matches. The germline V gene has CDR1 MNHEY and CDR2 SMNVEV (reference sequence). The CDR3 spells CASSLGVRGAGRDEQYF. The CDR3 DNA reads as TGTGCCAGCAGTTTAGGGGTGCGGGGAGCGGGAAGGGACGAGCAGTACTTC.